The present entry profiles one TCR beta chain with its context. Antigen: not known. The CDR3 loop spans 16 amino acids. The trim removed 4 bases at V and 1 base at J, leaving 7 bases unmatched. Germline V gene data show CDR1 as SGDLS and CDR2 as YYNGEE. These data originate in a study of identical twins. General study findings and limits: Models came in too low on out-of-frame TCR alpha sharing in monozygotic twins. Cross-sectional statistics, not tracking of the same donors, supported the conclusions.

MiXCR, applied by TCRdb to the 5' RACE reads, yields one record per CDR3 protein. Of 640,000 or so distinct CDR3 sequences listed, over 5% were seen once; the top ten hold roughly 2%. This receptor was identified in a young man in good health. The sample was naive T cells sorted from blood. The chain links TRBV9 to TRBJ2-1; the match to TRBD2 covers 8 bases. The CDR3 region is CASSHRSGRSYNEQFF. In DNA, the CDR3 is TGTGCCAGCAGCCACCGGAGCGGGAGATCCTACAATGAGCAGTTCTTC.